A selection of T cell receptor beta chains follows, all from one sample in a study of cytomegalovirus exposure and HLA in healthy donors. This table comes from immunoSEQ multiplex PCR, and its TCRdb copy is limited to in-frame clones, with some not included. The data contain more than 95,000 clones, 64% of them seen just once; the ten biggest clones take up approximately 3%. The sequencing sample was made of PBMCs. These receptors originate from a man between 60 and 75 years old in good health and CMV-seronegative. Both conserved end residues are part of each CDR3. A D gene is named only where the DNA matches it firmly. For some rows the clone size is stated as once, few or many, or as a class when expanded; others skip it.

abundance,j_gene,v_gene,d_gene,CDR3aa,CDR3nt
NA,TRBJ2-7,TRBV5-1,NA,CASSYNYEQYF,TGCGCCAGCAGCTATAACTACGAGCAGTACTTC
NA,TRBJ2-3,TRBV5-4,TRBD2,CASSAGSGGFTDTQYF,TGTGCCAGCAGCGCAGGTAGCGGGGGGTTCACAGATACGCAGTATTTT
NA,TRBJ1-1,TRBV5-1,NA,CASRLNLGDIDTEAFF,TGCGCCAGCAGACTCAACCTCGGGGATATAGACACTGAAGCTTTCTTT
NA,TRBJ1-1,TRBV5-8,TRBD1,CASSLGQPNTEAFF,TGTGCCAGCAGTTTGGGACAGCCCAACACTGAAGCTTTCTTT
NA,TRBJ1-2,TRBV9,TRBD1,CASSSTGTELGYTF,TGTGCCAGCAGCTCTACCGGGACAGAGCTTGGCTACACCTTC
NA,TRBJ2-1,TRBV2,NA,CASSGDPMAGYNEQFF,TGTGCCAGCAGTGGGGACCCCATGGCGGGATACAATGAGCAGTTCTTC
NA,TRBJ2-7,TRBV18,TRBD1,CASSPSGSTGTYEQYF,TGTGCCAGCTCACCAAGCGGTTCGACAGGGACCTACGAGCAGTACTTC
many,TRBJ2-3,TRBV2,NA,CASSATDTQYF,TGTGCCAGCAGTGCAACAGATACGCAGTATTTT
NA,TRBJ2-3,TRBV6-1,NA,CASSADPGQIFADTQYF,TGTGCCAGCAGTGCGGACCCGGGACAAATTTTCGCAGATACGCAGTATTTT
NA,TRBJ2-1,TRBV14,TRBD1,CASSQFGQGANEQFF,TGTGCCAGCAGCCAATTCGGACAGGGGGCAAATGAGCAGTTCTTC
NA,TRBJ1-2,TRBV4-2,TRBD1,CASSQDSTGGNYGYTF,TGTGCCAGCAGCCAAGACTCGACAGGGGGGAACTATGGCTACACCTTC
NA,TRBJ2-7,TRBV5-4,TRBD2,CASSSRGGREQYF,TGTGCCAGCAGCTCCCGGGGGGGCCGCGAGCAGTACTTC
once,TRBJ2-3,TRBV10-3,TRBD2,CAISVPGLAGDTQYF,TGTGCCATCAGTGTGCCCGGACTAGCGGGAGATACGCAGTATTTT
few,TRBJ2-5,TRBV30,NA,CTWTFKFGQYF,TGTACCTGGACCTTCAAGTTCGGCCAGTACTTC
once,TRBJ1-2,TRBV6-1,NA,CASTGGTHYGYTF,TGTGCCAGCACGGGAGGAACCCACTATGGCTACACCTTC
NA,TRBJ1-1,TRBV5-6,TRBD1,CASSQDRVGTEAFF,TGTGCCAGCAGCCAGGACAGGGTGGGCACTGAAGCTTTCTTT